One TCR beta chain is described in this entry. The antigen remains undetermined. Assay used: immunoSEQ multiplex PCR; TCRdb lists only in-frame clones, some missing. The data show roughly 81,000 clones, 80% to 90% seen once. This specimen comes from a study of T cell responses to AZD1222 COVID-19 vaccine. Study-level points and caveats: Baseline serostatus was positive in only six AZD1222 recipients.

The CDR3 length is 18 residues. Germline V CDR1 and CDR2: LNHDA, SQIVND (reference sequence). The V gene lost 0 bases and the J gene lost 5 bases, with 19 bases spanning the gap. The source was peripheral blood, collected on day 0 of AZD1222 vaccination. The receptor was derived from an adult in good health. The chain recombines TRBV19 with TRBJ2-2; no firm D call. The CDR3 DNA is TGTGCCAGTAGTATAGATCATGCTTCCAGGTTTTATACCGGGGAGCTGTTTTTT. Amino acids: CASSIDHASRFYTGELFF. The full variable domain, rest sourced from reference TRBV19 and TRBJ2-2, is DGGITQSPKYLFRKEGQNVTLSCEQNLNHDAMYWYRQDPGQGLRLIYYSQIVNDFQKGDIAEGYSVSREKKESFPLTVTSAQKNPTAFYLCASSIDHASRFYTGELFFGEGSRLTVL.